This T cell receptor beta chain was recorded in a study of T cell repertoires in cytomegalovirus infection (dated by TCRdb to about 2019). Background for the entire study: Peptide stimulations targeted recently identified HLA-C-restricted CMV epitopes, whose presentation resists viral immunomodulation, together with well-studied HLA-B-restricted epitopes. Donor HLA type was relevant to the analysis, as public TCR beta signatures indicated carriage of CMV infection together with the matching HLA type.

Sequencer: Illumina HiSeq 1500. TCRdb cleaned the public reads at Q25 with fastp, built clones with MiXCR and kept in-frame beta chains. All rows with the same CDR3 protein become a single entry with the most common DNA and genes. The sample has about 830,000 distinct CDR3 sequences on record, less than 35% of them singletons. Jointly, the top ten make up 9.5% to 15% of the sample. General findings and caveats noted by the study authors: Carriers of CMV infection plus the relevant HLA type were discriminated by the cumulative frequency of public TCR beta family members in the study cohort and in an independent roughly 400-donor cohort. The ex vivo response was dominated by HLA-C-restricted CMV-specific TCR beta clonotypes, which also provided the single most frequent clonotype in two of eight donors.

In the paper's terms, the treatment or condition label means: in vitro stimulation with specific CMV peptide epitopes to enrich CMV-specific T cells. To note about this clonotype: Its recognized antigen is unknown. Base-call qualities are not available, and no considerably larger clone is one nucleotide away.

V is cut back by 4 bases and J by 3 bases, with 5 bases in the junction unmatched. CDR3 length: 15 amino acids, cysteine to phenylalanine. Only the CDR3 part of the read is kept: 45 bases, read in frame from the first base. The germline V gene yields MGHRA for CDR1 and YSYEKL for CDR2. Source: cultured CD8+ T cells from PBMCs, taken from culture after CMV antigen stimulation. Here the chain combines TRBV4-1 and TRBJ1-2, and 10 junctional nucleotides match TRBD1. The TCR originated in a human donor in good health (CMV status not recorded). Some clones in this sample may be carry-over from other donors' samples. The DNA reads TGCGCCAGCAGCCCCGGACAGGGGGTTTACTATGGCTACACCTTC. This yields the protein CASSPGQGVYYGYTF.